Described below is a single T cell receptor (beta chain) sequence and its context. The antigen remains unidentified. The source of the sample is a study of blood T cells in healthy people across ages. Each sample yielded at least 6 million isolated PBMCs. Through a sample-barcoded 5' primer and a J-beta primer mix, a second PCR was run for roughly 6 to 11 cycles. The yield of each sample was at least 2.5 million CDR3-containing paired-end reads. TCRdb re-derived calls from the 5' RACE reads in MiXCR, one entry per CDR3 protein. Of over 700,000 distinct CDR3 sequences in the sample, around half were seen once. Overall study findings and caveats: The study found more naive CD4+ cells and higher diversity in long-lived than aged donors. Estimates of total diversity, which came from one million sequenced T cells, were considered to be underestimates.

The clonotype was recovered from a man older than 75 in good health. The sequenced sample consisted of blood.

CDR3 in DNA: TGCGCCAGCAGCCAAGGGGGGCGCGACGGGGAGCTGTTTTTT. Protein sequence: CASSQGGRDGELFF. The chain uses TRBV4-1 and TRBJ2-2, with D possibly being TRBD1 (6 bases). This CDR3 has 14 amino acids. V gave up 1 base and J gave up 7 bases, with 10 bases separating them. Germline V CDR1 and CDR2: MGHRA, YSYEKL.